These T cell receptor beta chains were read from a single sample in a study of cytomegalovirus exposure and HLA in healthy donors. This table comes from immunoSEQ multiplex PCR, and its TCRdb copy is limited to in-frame clones, with some not included. Among 150,000 to 200,000 clones listed, roughly 80% were seen once. Sequenced sample: PBMCs. These receptors all come from a man aged 30 to 39 in good health and CMV-seropositive. CDR3s include the opening cysteine and the closing phenylalanine or tryptophan. The D gene is left open where the match is weak. Clone sizes are given selectively: once, few, many, or a class where the clone is expanded.

J gene: TRBJ1-4; clone size: .; D gene: .; V gene: TRBV13; CDR3 DNA: TGTGCCAGCAGCCCCCCGGGCTCTTGGGGGGGGGAAAAACTGTTTTTT; CDR3 protein: CASSPPGSWGGEKLFF
J gene: TRBJ1-2; clone size: .; D gene: TRBD1; V gene: TRBV5-1; CDR3 DNA: TGCGCCAGCAGCCTCCAGGGGGGCTATGGCTACACCTTC; CDR3 protein: CASSLQGGYGYTF
J gene: TRBJ2-3; clone size: .; D gene: TRBD2; V gene: TRBV7-6; CDR3 DNA: TGTGCCAGCAGCCCCCGGACTAGCGGGAGTCCCTTTGATACGCAGTATTTT; CDR3 protein: CASSPRTSGSPFDTQYF
J gene: TRBJ1-6; clone size: many; D gene: TRBD1; V gene: TRBV2; CDR3 DNA: TGTGCCAGCAGTCAGGACAGGGGGTATTCACCCCTCCACTTT; CDR3 protein: CASSQDRGYSPLHF
J gene: TRBJ2-5; clone size: .; D gene: TRBD2; V gene: TRBV5-4; CDR3 DNA: TGTGCCAGTTCGACTAGCGGGAACCCCTTGGAGACCCAGTACTTC; CDR3 protein: CASSTSGNPLETQYF
J gene: TRBJ1-1; clone size: .; D gene: TRBD1; V gene: TRBV6-1; CDR3 DNA: TGTGCCAGCAGAACGGACAGGCAGGGGACCGAAGCTTTCTTT; CDR3 protein: CASRTDRQGTEAFF
J gene: TRBJ1-1; clone size: once; D gene: .; V gene: TRBV28; CDR3 DNA: TGTGCCAGCAGTTTCACAGTCCTGAACACTGAAGCTTTCTTT; CDR3 protein: CASSFTVLNTEAFF
J gene: TRBJ2-5; clone size: .; D gene: TRBD2; V gene: TRBV9; CDR3 DNA: TGTGCCAGCAGCGTAGGGACTAGCGGATTGGTAGAGACCCAGTACTTC; CDR3 protein: CASSVGTSGLVETQYF
J gene: TRBJ2-1; clone size: few; D gene: .; V gene: TRBV11-2; CDR3 DNA: TGTGCCAGCAGCTTACATGGGGCCCTCAATGAGCAGTTCTTC; CDR3 protein: CASSLHGALNEQFF
J gene: TRBJ1-5; clone size: .; D gene: .; V gene: TRBV25-1; CDR3 DNA: TGTGCCAGCAGTGTCCTGACAGGAGGAGATCAGCCCCAGCATTTT; CDR3 protein: CASSVLTGGDQPQHF
J gene: TRBJ2-2; clone size: .; D gene: TRBD1; V gene: TRBV7-9; CDR3 DNA: TGTGCCAGCAGCTTCGGGACAGGGAACACCGGGGAGCTGTTTTTT; CDR3 protein: CASSFGTGNTGELFF
J gene: TRBJ2-7; clone size: few; D gene: TRBD2; V gene: TRBV7-8; CDR3 DNA: TGTGCCAGCACCCCACGGGGGGGAGGCTACGAGCAGTACTTC; CDR3 protein: CASTPRGGGYEQYF
J gene: TRBJ1-6; clone size: .; D gene: .; V gene: TRBV7-9; CDR3 DNA: TGTGCCAGCAGCTTTTTAACAGGGAGCTCACCCCTCCACTTT; CDR3 protein: CASSFLTGSSPLHF
J gene: TRBJ2-2; clone size: .; D gene: TRBD2; V gene: TRBV7-3; CDR3 DNA: TGTGCCAGCAGCTCCTCGACTAGCGGGGGGATTACCGGGGAGCTGTTTTTT; CDR3 protein: CASSSSTSGGITGELFF
J gene: TRBJ2-3; clone size: .; D gene: TRBD1; V gene: TRBV30; CDR3 DNA: TGTGCCTGTCAGACAGGGGGGACCAGCACAGATACGCAGTATTTT; CDR3 protein: CACQTGGTSTDTQYF
J gene: TRBJ2-7; clone size: .; D gene: TRBD2; V gene: TRBV5-1; CDR3 DNA: TGCGCCAGCAGCAGGACTAGCGGGAGGGTCGACGAGCAGTACTTC; CDR3 protein: CASSRTSGRVDEQYF
J gene: TRBJ2-1; clone size: .; D gene: TRBD2; V gene: TRBV7-3; CDR3 DNA: TGTGCCAGCAGCGCGACTAGCGGGGACTACAATGAGCAGTTCTTC; CDR3 protein: CASSATSGDYNEQFF
J gene: TRBJ1-1; clone size: few; D gene: .; V gene: TRBV19; CDR3 DNA: TGTGCCAGTAGTATAGAGGCGAACACTGAAGCTTTCTTT; CDR3 protein: CASSIEANTEAFF
J gene: TRBJ2-4; clone size: .; D gene: TRBD2; V gene: TRBV28; CDR3 DNA: TGTGCCAGCAGTCAAAGTACCCGGACTAGCGGGTACTTTCAGTACTTC; CDR3 protein: CASSQSTRTSGYFQYF
J gene: TRBJ2-7; clone size: .; D gene: .; V gene: TRBV7-9; CDR3 DNA: TGTGCCAGCAGCAACCAGGCCGGGAGCTCCTACGAGCAGTACTTC; CDR3 protein: CASSNQAGSSYEQYF
J gene: TRBJ2-7; clone size: .; D gene: TRBD2; V gene: TRBV2; CDR3 DNA: TGTGCCAGCAGTGCCCTAGCGGGAGGACCCTACGAGCAGTACTTC; CDR3 protein: CASSALAGGPYEQYF
J gene: TRBJ2-1; clone size: .; D gene: .; V gene: TRBV28; CDR3 DNA: TGTGCCAGCAGTATAACCAGGGATGAGCAGTTCTTC; CDR3 protein: CASSITRDEQFF